This TCR beta chain originates from a study of technical replicates of blood from a few donors. Only one count was recorded for this clone. Assay used: immunoSEQ multiplex PCR; TCRdb lists only in-frame clones, some missing. This table holds around 100,000 clones, about 95% found once. The clonotype was recovered from a human donor in good health. The specimen was T cells isolated from PBMCs.

This CDR3 reads CASRVYLASYNEQFF. In DNA form, the CDR3 reads TGTGCCAGCAGAGTTTACCTAGCCAGCTACAATGAGCAGTTCTTC. J is TRBJ2-1 and V is TRBV6-5; possibly TRBD2 for D (5 bases). Germline loops: CDR1 MNHEY, CDR2 SVGAGI. The CDR3 sequence is 15 residues long. Trimming cost V 6 bases and J 3 bases, with 15 bases left between them.